This T cell receptor (beta chain) was identified in a study of blood T cell repertoires in COVID-19. Turning to the study itself: Sites across the United States, Italy and Spain contributed samples from acute and convalescent COVID-19.

This clone appeared a single time. Original processing methods: By means of reference gene primer amplification, nucleated cell counts were estimated. Repertoires were generated with immunoSEQ multiplex PCR, while TCRdb's copy carries only in-frame clones and drops some. Clone size and V and J calls were adopted from that table, with D and trimming inferred from the DNA. The sample includes a few hundred thousand clones, around 90% of them seen just once. Trimming removed 6 bases from V and 6 bases from J, with 12 bases in between. CDR3 length: 13 amino acids. The rearrangement joins TRBV12-3 or TRBV12-4 to TRBJ1-5; D possibly corresponds to TRBD1 (6 bases). This receptor was taken from a woman aged 55-69 years with COVID-19, enrolled during active disease. Sequences were obtained from peripheral blood. The CDR3 region is CASRIQGGQPQHF. As DNA, the CDR3 is TGTGCCAGCAGAATACAGGGCGGTCAGCCCCAGCATTTT.